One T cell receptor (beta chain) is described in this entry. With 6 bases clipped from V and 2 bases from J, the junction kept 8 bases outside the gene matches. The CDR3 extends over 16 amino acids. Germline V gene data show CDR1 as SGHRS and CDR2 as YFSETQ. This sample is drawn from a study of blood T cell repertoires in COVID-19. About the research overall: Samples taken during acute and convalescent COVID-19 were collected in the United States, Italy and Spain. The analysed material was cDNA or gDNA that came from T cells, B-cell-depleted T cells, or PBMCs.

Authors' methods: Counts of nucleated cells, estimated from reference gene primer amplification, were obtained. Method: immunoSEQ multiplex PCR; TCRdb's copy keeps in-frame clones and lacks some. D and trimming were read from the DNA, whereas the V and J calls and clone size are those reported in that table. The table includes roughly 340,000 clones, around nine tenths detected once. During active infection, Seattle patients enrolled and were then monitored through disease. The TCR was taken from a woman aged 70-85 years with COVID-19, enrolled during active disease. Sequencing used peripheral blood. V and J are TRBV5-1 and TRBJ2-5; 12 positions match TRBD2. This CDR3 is CASTPTSGGPQETQYF. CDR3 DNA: TGCGCCAGCACCCCTACTAGCGGGGGGCCTCAAGAGACCCAGTACTTC.